This record concerns one T cell receptor beta chain sequence. These data originate in a study of blood T cell repertoires in COVID-19. Per the original data handling: The assay estimated nucleated cells by amplifying reference gene primers. The data were produced by immunoSEQ multiplex PCR, yet TCRdb's version contains in-frame clones alone and is incomplete. The V and J calls and clone size are taken from that table; D and trimming were inferred from the DNA. The sample shows about 26,000 clones, about 90% of them seen only once. CDR3 size: 15 residues. Trimming shortened V by 3 bases and J by 0 bases, and 8 bases separated the two germline ends. Germline V lookup: CDR1 SGHTA, CDR2 FQGNSA.

The receptor comes from a human donor in a cohort sampled during active COVID-19. This chain joins TRBV7-2 and TRBJ2-2, with unresolved D. Sequencing was performed on peripheral blood. CDR3 sequence (DNA): TGTGCCAGCAGCTTCGCGGCGGCGAACACCGGGGAGCTGTTTTTT. The encoded protein is CASSFAAANTGELFF.